This TCR beta chain comes out of a study of cytomegalovirus exposure and HLA in healthy donors (dated by TCRdb to between 2016 and 2019). Study-wide context: In an earlier analysis of about 560 of the donors, 276 Gb of sequence data and 117 million unique TCR beta sequences from about 179 million T cells were reported. An early release that covered 640 HLA-typed donors contained approximately 320 gigabases of sequencing data and around 85 million unique TCR sequences. Of the 350 to 400 genotyped donors, approximately 80% fell in the genetic ancestry cluster associated with self-reported Caucasian donors. The study was designed to test whether signatures of past pathogen exposure could be identified by cataloging public T cell receptors. The study profiled the T cell repertoires of approximately 700 subjects by immunosequencing and related them to cytomegalovirus serostatus. Along with the approximately 700-subject first cohort, a separate validation cohort of more than 90 different subjects was used. High-throughput TCR immunosequencing, statistical association of individual TCRs with disease status, and machine learning were combined to predict cytomegalovirus infection status. A later analysis re-analyzed previously published TCR beta repertoires from 650 to 800 donors and added high-resolution HLA genotyping to study TCR occurrence patterns. Rather than using new phenotypic data, the later analysis identified candidate immune exposures from TCR beta sequences and from how often those sequences occurred across donors. An earlier analysis of several hundred of the donors applied high-throughput TCR beta sequencing to assess whether each TCR beta V gene segment acted as functional or pseudogenic. Alongside the repertoire data, information on donor age, sex, ethnicity and CMV serostatus was compiled. A later genetic analysis took genome-wide SNP genotypes for about 55% of the 666 donors and used that subset as a discovery cohort. All discovery cohort repertoires had been generated using a single sequencing platform. HLA typing covered class I and class II loci at four-digit resolution. The number of donors typed differed by locus, with about 629-630 for A, B, C, DRB1 and DQB1, more than 500 for DQA1, 600 to 610 for DPA1, and around 450 for DPB1. Because of strong linkage in the cohort, roughly five DR-DQ haplotypes were treated as single units for association and clustering. On average, 235,054 unique TCR beta nucleotide sequences were sequenced per donor among fewer than 500 genotyped donors of the cohort, with roughly a sixth of those sequences being non-productive. General conclusions and limits of the study: An association between a missense DCLRE1C variant and V-gene and J-gene trimming of TCR beta chains was found in a later genetic analysis and replicated in an independent cohort. In a later analysis, the rate of TCR association differed among HLA loci, with DRB1 alleles having the most associated TCRs and HLA-C alleles having the fewest. CMV serostatus was the only immune exposure information available for the cohort. In an earlier analysis of around 600 of the donors, most TCR beta V segments appeared in productive rearrangements about 90% or about 30% of the time, broadly matching IMGT annotations. Correlated functional status among segregating V segments might reflect linkage disequilibrium, but an unknown experimental factor could not be ruled out. While some public TCRs were present in many individuals, most TCR sequences turned up only very rarely across donors. HLA typing was unavailable for some donors at each locus, so association tests used only the typed subset. Sequencing depth was assumed to be roughly uniform across donors in the presence/absence analyses, though that assumption may not hold. According to the authors, the approach could potentially be generalized to other disease states and immunological phenotypes. A further reported finding was that TCR beta sequences accurately predicted the HLA-A and HLA-B alleles for most subjects in the first cohort. Assigning TCR associations to individual alleles was difficult when HLA alleles, especially DR and DQ, strongly co-occurred. A later genetic analysis reported fewer N-insertions in productive TCRs among donors in an Asian-associated ancestry cluster than the approximately 670-donor mean. Only TCR beta chains were sequenced in this cohort, and the absence of alpha or paired-chain data limited detectable features. The earlier analysis of fewer than 750 of the donors excluded 15 to 20 rarely observed V segments, including chromosome 9 orphons, because counts were too low. The classifier was reported to diagnose cytomegalovirus status with high specificity and sensitivity in both the original and validation cohorts. Several of the top co-occurrence clusters appeared to be linked to parvovirus B19, influenza, CMV and Epstein-Barr virus, according to a later analysis. A few of the identified cytomegalovirus-associated TCR beta chains were confirmed in vitro to be specific for cytomegalovirus antigens. In the study, about 150 TCR beta chains were listed as associated with cytomegalovirus. Most CMV-associated TCR beta chains appeared to be HLA-restricted in a later analysis, and the HLA associations seemed to be driven largely by CMV exposure. Specific HLA alleles were associated with some 15,000 TCR beta sequences at a false discovery rate of 0.05 in a later analysis. The sequencing pipeline was judged likely to have produced a cluster of highly shared sequence variants as a technical artifact. In a later analysis, HLA-associated TCR beta chains showed more clonal expansion and lower generation probabilities than non-associated chains that were equally common. Because the 87-base-pair reads could not distinguish some IMGT-functional V segments, including TRBV6-2 and TRBV6-3, those segments were excluded.

The trim is 5 bases for V and 4 bases for J, with a gap of 13 bases between the germline ends. CDR1 and CDR2 were assigned from the germline V gene (reference sequence) as SEHNR and FQNEAQ. Spanning cysteine to phenylalanine, the CDR3 consists of 14 amino acids. Just CDR3 DNA is preserved here, 42 bases in frame from base 1. Comments on this clone: This receptor's antigen is unknown. One base away there is no much larger clone; base qualities are not given.

The cohort comprised 550 to 700 healthy bone marrow donors. Cohort members were all nominally healthy when sampled, although unrecorded immune exposures were likely present. The donor tested CMV seronegative and was one of the 352 seronegative cohort members. Each donor provided a peripheral blood sample, and peripheral blood mononuclear cells were used for TCR beta sequencing. The Qiagen DNeasy Blood Extraction Kit was used to extract genomic DNA from the blood cell samples. Library method: the immunoSEQ multiplex PCR assay. The multiplex PCR relied on a mix of 60 forward primers for TCR Vbeta segments and 13 reverse primers for TCR Jbeta segments. The CDR3 region of rearranged TCR beta genes was amplified from genomic DNA by a multiplex PCR assay. The Illumina HiSeq System was used to sequence the amplified TCR beta libraries as 87-base-pair reads. The paper's processing steps were these. In a later analysis, some 80 million unique TCR beta chains were counted across the approximately 620 repertoires, and roughly 11 million of these chains were shared by at least two donors. Raw reads were error-corrected and collapsed into unique sequences with a nearest-neighbor algorithm that merged closely related sequences to remove PCR and sequencing errors. Alignment of CDR3 sequences to IMGT reference sequences was used to assign V, D and J gene segments. Each retained sequence needed at least a six-nucleotide match to both a V gene segment and a J gene segment. A rearrangement was called productive if the CDR3 had no stop codons and remained in frame with V and J, and every other rearrangement was called non-productive. Following IMGT convention, CDR3 was defined as the stretch from the second conserved V-encoded cysteine up to the conserved J-encoded phenylalanine. In an earlier analysis of roughly 610 of the donors, sequences lacking an unambiguous match to a single V gene segment were excluded. In an earlier analysis of around 590 of the donors, a V segment was called functional when productive rearrangements were above 56.7%, and segregating when the standard deviation between donors exceeded 5%. A statistical classification framework was built to diagnose cytomegalovirus status from the catalog of TCR beta chain sequences. V and J gene assignment, in a later analysis, came from comparing TCR nucleotide sequences with IMGT/GENE-DB human TR gene sequences. A later analysis assigned CDR3 sequences and most-parsimonious VDJ recombination scenarios with the TCRdist pipeline. A later analysis defined each TCR beta chain by its CDR3 amino acid sequence plus V-gene family, and excluded reads lacking a unique V-gene family. As a way to deal with suspected cross-contamination and a sequencing artifact, a later analysis dropped 450 to 600 nucleotide sequences that were highly shared and had low generation probability. In a later analysis, a clonal expansion index for each public chain was calculated from normalized within-repertoire ranks of inferred template counts. Generation probabilities in a later analysis came from a VDJ recombination model fitted to out-of-frame rearrangements, and those results were checked against IGoR. In a later analysis, TCR-TCR, TCR-HLA and TCR-CMV co-occurrence was scored with hypergeometric tests, and a repertoire-size bias correction was applied to TCR pairs. False discovery rates were estimated in a later analysis by permuting HLA or CMV assignments 20 times. In a later analysis, co-occurring TCRs were grouped with DBSCAN, and TCRdist sequence similarity was added when clustering was performed within HLA-allele-positive subsets. Repertoires with fewer than 30,000 or more than 120,000 public chains, plus five repertoires with anomalous nucleotide sharing, were excluded from co-occurrence clustering. TCRdb took this table from immuneACCESS and kept in-frame rearrangements with V and J called. Such tables lack part of the clones; where checked against another copy, unresolved V genes explain under half of the gap, and the rest is unexplained. The V and J calls and clone size come from that table; D and trimming were worked out from the DNA. The sample yields more than 45,000 clones; roughly 79% were counted once. Around 2.8% of the sample is taken by the ten largest.

What was sequenced was PBMCs. The chain joins TRBV7-9 to TRBJ2-3; tentative D gene TRBD2, with 5 bases matching. This TCR was recovered from a man aged 50 to 59 in good health and CMV-seronegative. The sequenced DNA is TGTGCCAGCAGCCCAGGACTGTCTGCAGATACGCAGTATTTT. Its product reads: CASSPGLSADTQYF.